The 29 T cell receptor beta chains listed next were all sequenced from one sample in a study of metastatic and nonmetastatic thyroid tumors. TCRdb reanalyzed the PCR reads via MiXCR. The repertoire holds more than 65,000 clones, 14% seen once, with about 7% in the top ten. The entire patient cohort was treatment-naive prior to thyroid surgery. The sequencing sample was made of blood. The source is a male donor with papillary thyroid cancer or a benign thyroid nodule (not recorded which). Some clones in this sample may be carry-over from other donors' samples.

The chain is built from TRBV6-1 and TRBJ2-7; 10 nucleotides agree with TRBD2. Germline V gene data show CDR1 as MNHNS and CDR2 as SASEGT. V shed 7 bases and J 2 bases; nucleotides not matched to a gene: 5. The CDR3 has 14 amino acids. Here the CDR3 reads CASTPAGGPYEQYF. For the CDR3, the DNA is TGTGCCAGCACCCCAGCGGGAGGGCCCTACGAGCAGTACTTC.

The genes are TRBV28 and TRBJ2-7; D might be TRBD1 or TRBD2, each matching 5 bases. Germline lookup yields CDR1 MDHEN and CDR2 SYDVKM. The ends were cut back, 3 bases at V and 6 bases at J, with 24 bases in the middle. The CDR3 consists of 17 residues. The DNA for the CDR3 is TGTGCCAGCAGTTTCCCAACGGGGAGTGAGAGTGGGGCCGAGCAGTACTTC. It is translated as CASSFPTGSESGAEQYF.

This clone was observed many times. The chain carries TRBV28 and TRBJ1-6; D is uncertain. Germline CDR1 is MDHEN and CDR2 is SYDVKM. Trimming left V 7 bases short and J 0 bases short, with 10 bases between. This CDR3 has 15 amino acids. CDR3 sequence: CASIRGSSYNSPLHF. CDR3 sequence (DNA): TGTGCCAGCATCAGAGGGTCCTCCTATAATTCACCCCTCCACTTT.

This clone was detected a few times. The V call is TRBV2, the J call TRBJ1-5; D unresolved. Trimming shortened V by 7 bases and J by 4 bases, and 17 bases separated the two germline ends. CDR1 and CDR2 (germline): SNHLY, FYNNEI. The CDR3 consists of 15 residues. The CDR3 nucleotides are TGTGCCAGCACCCTCTCGGCAGGCGCTAATCAGCCCCAGCATTTT. This sequence encodes CASTLSAGANQPQHF.

The chain carries TRBV6-1 and TRBJ1-6; D uncertain. CDR1 and CDR2 from the germline V gene are MNHNS and SASEGT. The CDR3 is 15 amino acids. Trimming stripped 5 bases from V and 6 bases from J, with 14 bases between. CDR3 residues: CASSTRERVNSPLHF. The CDR3, as DNA: TGTGCCAGCAGTACCCGGGAAAGGGTTAATTCACCCCTCCACTTT.

This clone was found many times. V usage is TRBV12-3 or TRBV12-4 and J usage is TRBJ1-1; no definite D call. The CDR3 sequence is 11 residues long. Trimming removed 4 bases at V and 11 bases at J, with 11 bases between. The CDR3 region has the DNA TGTGCCAGCAGTTACGGCAGGAAGGCTTTCTTT. As protein: CASSYGRKAFF.

In this sample, this clone turned up a few times. A much more abundant neighbour one base away suggests this may be a read error. This chain links TRBV25-1 with TRBJ2-2; weak D call: TRBD1 (6 bases). CDR1 and CDR2 (germline): MGHDK, SYGVNS. Between the trimmed V and J ends, which lost 7 bases and 6 bases, there was a span of 18 bases. The length of the CDR3 is 15 residues. CDR3 coding DNA: TGTGCCAGCATTGATCTGGCAGGGGAATCCGGGGAGCTGTTTTTT. As protein: CASIDLAGESGELFF.

This clone has just a few counts. A much bigger clone sits one base away, suggesting this may be a read error. Other DNA sequences of this sample code for an identical CDR3. The chain recombines TRBV6-1 with TRBJ1-1; TRBD1 might be the D (6 bases). This CDR3 comprises 12 residues. Germline V gene data show CDR1 as MNHNS and CDR2 as SASEGT. CDR3 DNA sequence: TGTGCCAGCAACAGGGCAAACACTGAGGCTTTCTTT. Translating gives CASNRANTEAFF.

Regarding this clone: The identical CDR3 is also encoded by other nucleotide sequences in the sample. This sequence joins TRBV18 and TRBJ2-5, with TRBD2 as a possible D gene (5 bases). The CDR3 has 13 amino acids. Trimming took 3 bases from V and 3 from J, leaving 8 bases between them. Looked up from germline, CDR1 is KGHSH and CDR2 is LQKENI. CDR3 nucleotides: TGTGCCAGCTCACCGTGGGGAGAAGAGACCCAGTACTTC. Protein sequence: CASSPWGEETQYF.

This clone was detected many times. The chain joins TRBV29-1 to TRBJ2-1; no clear D. Trimming removed 8 bases at V and 10 bases at J, with 6 bases between. This CDR3 contains 8 residues. Germline V gene lookup returns CDR1 SQVTM and CDR2 ANQGSEA. The CDR3 reads CSIREQFF. Here the CDR3 DNA reads TGCAGCATTAGGGAGCAGTTCTTC.

This clone was seen a few times. The rearrangement joins TRBV6-1 to TRBJ2-7; D might be TRBD2 (6 bases). Germline assignment: CDR1 MNHNS and CDR2 SASEGT. The CDR3 sequence is 14 residues long. V shed 6 bases and J shed 4 bases, with 16 bases lying between them. CDR3 in amino acids: CASSQEGGPYEQYF. CDR3 coding DNA: TGTGCCAGCAGCCAAGAGGGAGGCCCGTACGAGCAGTACTTC.

This clone has only a few counts. The chain joins TRBV5-6 to TRBJ2-5; 7 nucleotides align to TRBD2. The CDR3 covers 15 residues. V dropped 5 bases and J dropped 4; count of bases not matched to a gene: 11. Germline V gives CDR1 SGHDT, CDR2 YYEEEE. The CDR3 DNA follows: TGTGCCAGCAGTCCGGCGGGGACTAACGTAGAGACCCAGTACTTC. Its translation: CASSPAGTNVETQYF.

This clone was found many times. V gene TRBV7-9 combines with J gene TRBJ1-4, with D tentatively TRBD1 (6 bases). Germline lookup yields CDR1 SEHNR and CDR2 FQNEAQ (reference sequence). V dropped 5 bases and J dropped 7 bases, with 17 bases sitting between them. The CDR3 sequence is 15 residues long. This CDR3 reads CASSGQPRESEKLFF. CDR3 nucleotide sequence: TGTGCCAGCAGCGGACAGCCAAGGGAGAGTGAAAAACTGTTTTTT.

This clone was found many times. The chain uses TRBV6-1 and TRBJ2-1; D is unclear. The CDR3 loop spans 15 amino acids. CDR1 is MNHNS and CDR2 is SASEGT in the germline V gene. V dropped 5 bases and J dropped 0 bases, with 11 bases sitting between them. CDR3 residues: CASSSKISSYNEQFF. Written as DNA, the CDR3 is TGTGCCAGCAGTTCAAAGATTAGCTCCTACAATGAGCAGTTCTTC.

In its sample, this clone was seen many times. The chain couples TRBV7-9 to TRBJ2-3; TRBD1 is a possible D gene (5 bases). Deletions cut 2 bases from V and 2 bases from J, with 17 bases between. Germline V CDR1 and CDR2: SEHNR, FQNEAQ (reference sequence). The CDR3 is made up of 17 amino acids. The CDR3 nucleotides are TGTGCCAGCAGCTTAATCCAGGGTTGGTCCTCCACAGATACGCAGTATTTT. This sequence encodes CASSLIQGWSSTDTQYF.

This clone was seen repeatedly, ten times or more. In the same sample, other DNA sequences code for this CDR3. V gene TRBV18 combines with J gene TRBJ1-6, with a weak D call TRBD1 (5 bases). Germline-derived CDR1 and CDR2 are KGHSH and LQKENI. The CDR3 sequence is 15 residues long. The V end lost 6 bases, the J end lost 10 bases, and 19 bases lay between the germline ends. DNA of the CDR3: TGTGCCAGCTCGCCCTACAGGTCCGAGGAGTCACCCCTCCACTTT. It translates to CASSPYRSEESPLHF.

This clone was observed at least ten times. The chain is built from TRBV30 and TRBJ1-2, with D hard to call. The V end was cut by 2 bases, the J end by 5 bases, with 9 bases between. CDR1 is GTSNPN and CDR2 is SVGIG in the germline V gene (reference sequence). There are 12 residues in the CDR3. Here the CDR3 DNA reads TGTGCCTGGAGTCTGACCGGTTATGGCTACACCTTC. Protein product: CAWSLTGYGYTF.

This clone has a count of ten or more. The chain carries TRBV10-2 and TRBJ2-7; unclear D gene. V lost 3 bases and J lost 4, with 7 bases in between. The germline V gene encodes CDR1 WSHSY and CDR2 SAAADI. The length of the CDR3 is 12 residues. The CDR3 DNA is TGCGCCAGCAGTGATACCGATTACGAGCAGTACTTC. Amino acid sequence: CASSDTDYEQYF.

This clone was recorded many times. The chain is built from TRBV6-1 and TRBJ2-1; TRBD1 aligns across 8 bases. Germline CDR1 MNHNS, CDR2 SASEGT. V gave up 7 bases and J gave up 7 bases; unmatched junction bases: 12. The CDR3 is 15 amino acids. The CDR3 loop is CASTLNRGLGNEQFF. The CDR3 nucleotides are TGTGCCAGCACCCTAAACAGGGGGTTGGGGAATGAGCAGTTCTTC.

The table lists this clone with many counts. The V call is TRBV10-3, the J call TRBJ1-5, with D perhaps TRBD1 (5 bases). Germline V gene sequence: CDR1 ENHRY, CDR2 SYGVKD. The CDR3 covers 14 residues. Trimming pared 6 bases from V and 3 bases from J, leaving 12 bases between. This CDR3 reads CAISPTETNQPQHF. CDR3 DNA sequence: TGTGCCATCAGCCCGACAGAGACCAATCAGCCCCAGCATTTT.

Turning to this clone: A much larger clone sits a single nucleotide away, making a read error possible. V is TRBV5-1 and J is TRBJ2-3; a weak D match, TRBD2 (5 bases). V gave up 0 bases and J gave up 6 bases, with 8 bases separating them. The germline CDR1 and CDR2 sequences are SGHRS and YFSETQ. The CDR3 has 13 residues. The CDR3 nucleotides read TGCGCCAGCAGCTTGGCGGGATCCGATACGCAGTATTTT. The encoded protein is CASSLAGSDTQYF.

There are many counts of this clone. The gene calls are TRBV4-2 and TRBJ2-1; possibly TRBD1 or TRBD2 for D (5 bases each). The germline V gene has CDR1 LGHNA and CDR2 YNFKEQ. CDR3 length: 16 amino acids. V was cut by 5 bases and J by 7 bases, with 21 bases left in between. The CDR3 spells CASSTSEGRVVNEQFF. CDR3 in DNA: TGTGCCAGCAGCACTTCAGAGGGCAGGGTTGTTAATGAGCAGTTCTTC.

This clone was picked up many times. The DNA for the CDR3 is TGTGCCAGCACCTCAGAGGGGGGAATTGGCTACACCTTC. As protein: CASTSEGGIGYTF. The chain combines TRBV7-8 with TRBJ1-2, with TRBD1 as a possible D gene (6 bases). There are 13 residues in the CDR3. Germline V lookup: CDR1 SGHVS, CDR2 FQNEAQ. The germline V and J ends were trimmed by 7 bases and 7 bases, with 16 bases remaining between them.

Regarding this clone: At one boundary the junction diverges from the germline segment, which might be a read error. The chain is built from TRBV20-1 and TRBJ2-7; D call uncertain. Germline loops: CDR1 DFQATT, CDR2 SNEGSKA (reference sequence). This CDR3 has 14 residues. CDR3 protein: CSARPWGTDTEAFF. The DNA for the CDR3 is TGCAGTGCTAGACCGTGGGGAACTGACACTGAAGCTTTCTTC.

This clone was seen ten or more times. The CDR3 loop is CASSQGGYETQYF. As DNA, the CDR3 is TGTGCCAGCAGCCAAGGCGGATATGAGACCCAGTACTTC. The chain is built from TRBV14 and TRBJ2-5, with D unresolved. Looked up from germline, CDR1 is SGHDN and CDR2 is FVKESK. The length of the CDR3 is 13 residues. V lost 1 base to trimming and J lost 5 bases, with 8 bases between them.

The chain has TRBV6-2 or TRBV6-3 and TRBJ1-5; tentatively, D is TRBD1 (6 bases). This CDR3 region has 16 residues. CDR1 MNHEY and CDR2 SVGEGT come from the germline V gene. V lost 8 bases and J lost 3, with 20 bases in between. As DNA, the CDR3 is TGTGCCAGCGGGCAGGGGACACAAGTTTACAATCAGCCCCAGCATTTT. It is translated as CASGQGTQVYNQPQHF.

This clone has just a few counts. This may stem from a read error, because a much larger clone lies one nucleotide away. V and J are TRBV11-1 and TRBJ2-1; D possibly corresponds to TRBD2 (5 bases). There are 18 residues in the CDR3. Trimming pared 4 bases from V and 5 bases from J, leaving 24 bases between. Germline CDR1 is SGHAT and CDR2 is FQDESV (reference sequence). The CDR3 reads CASSSRDLGGVRDNEQFF. CDR3 coding DNA: TGTGCCAGCAGCTCACGAGATTTAGGCGGAGTGCGGGACAATGAGCAGTTCTTC.

The rearrangement links TRBV10-1 to TRBJ1-1, with TRBD1 as a possible D gene (6 bases). The germline V gene has CDR1 WNHNN and CDR2 SYGVQD (reference sequence). This CDR3 contains 15 residues. V lost 2 bases and J 10 bases, leaving 20 bases between the germline ends. The CDR3 DNA is TGCGCCAGCAGTGAGAGCCGGGACACAGGTTATATAGCTTTCTTT. Translation gives CASSESRDTGYIAFF.

This clone was recorded many times. The rearrangement links TRBV27 to TRBJ2-1; D is unclear. Germline values: CDR1 MNHEY, CDR2 SMNVEV (reference sequence). The CDR3 totals 13 residues. Trimming pared 8 bases from V and 5 bases from J, leaving 13 bases between. The CDR3 DNA is TGTGCCAGCGGAAGCCAGGTTAACAATGAGCAGTTCTTC. Translated, it gives CASGSQVNNEQFF.